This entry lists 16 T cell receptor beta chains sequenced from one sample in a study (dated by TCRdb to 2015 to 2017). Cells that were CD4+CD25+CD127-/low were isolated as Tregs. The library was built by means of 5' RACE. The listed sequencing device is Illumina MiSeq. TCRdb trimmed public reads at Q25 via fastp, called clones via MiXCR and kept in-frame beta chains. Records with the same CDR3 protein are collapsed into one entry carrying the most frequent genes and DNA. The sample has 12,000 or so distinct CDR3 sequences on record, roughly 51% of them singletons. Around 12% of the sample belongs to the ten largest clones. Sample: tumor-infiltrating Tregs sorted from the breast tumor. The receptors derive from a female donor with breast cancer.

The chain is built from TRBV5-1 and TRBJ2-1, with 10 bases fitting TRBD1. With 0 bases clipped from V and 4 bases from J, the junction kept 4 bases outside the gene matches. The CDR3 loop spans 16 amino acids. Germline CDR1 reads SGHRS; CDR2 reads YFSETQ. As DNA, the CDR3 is TGCGCCAGCAGCTTGGCCGGGACAGGGGCATACAATGAGCAGTTCTTC. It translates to CASSLAGTGAYNEQFF.

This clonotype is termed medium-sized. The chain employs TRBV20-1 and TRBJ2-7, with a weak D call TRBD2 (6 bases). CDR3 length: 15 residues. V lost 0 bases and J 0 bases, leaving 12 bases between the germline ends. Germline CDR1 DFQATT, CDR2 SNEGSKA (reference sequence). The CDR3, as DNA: TGCAGTGCTAGAGATCCGGCTAGCGACTCCTACGAGCAGTACGTC. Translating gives CSARDPASDSYEQYV.

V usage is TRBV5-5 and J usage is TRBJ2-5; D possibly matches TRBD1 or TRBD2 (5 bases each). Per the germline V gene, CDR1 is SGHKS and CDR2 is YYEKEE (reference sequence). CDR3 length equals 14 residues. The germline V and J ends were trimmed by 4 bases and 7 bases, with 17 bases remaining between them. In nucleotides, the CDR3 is TGTGCCAGCAGCCCTAGCTCCTATCAGGGGACCCAGTACTTC. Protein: CASSPSSYQGTQYF.

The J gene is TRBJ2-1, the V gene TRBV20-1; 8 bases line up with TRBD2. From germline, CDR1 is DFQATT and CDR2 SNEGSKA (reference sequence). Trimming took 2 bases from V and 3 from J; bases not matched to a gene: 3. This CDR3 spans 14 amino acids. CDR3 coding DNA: TGCAGTGCTAGAAAACTAGCGGTCTACAATGAGCAGTTCTTC. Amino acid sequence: CSARKLAVYNEQFF.

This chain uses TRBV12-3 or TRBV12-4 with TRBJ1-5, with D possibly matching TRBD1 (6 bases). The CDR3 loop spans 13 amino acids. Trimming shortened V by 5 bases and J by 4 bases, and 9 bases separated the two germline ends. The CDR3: CASSGQHNQPQHF. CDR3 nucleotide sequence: TGTGCCAGCAGTGGACAGCATAATCAGCCCCAGCATTTT.

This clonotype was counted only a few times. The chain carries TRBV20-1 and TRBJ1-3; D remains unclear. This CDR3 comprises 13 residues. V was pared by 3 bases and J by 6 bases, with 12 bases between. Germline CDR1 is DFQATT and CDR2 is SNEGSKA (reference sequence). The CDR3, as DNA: TGCAGTGCTAGTCGTGGAGGTGTAAACACCATATATTTT. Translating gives CSASRGGVNTIYF.

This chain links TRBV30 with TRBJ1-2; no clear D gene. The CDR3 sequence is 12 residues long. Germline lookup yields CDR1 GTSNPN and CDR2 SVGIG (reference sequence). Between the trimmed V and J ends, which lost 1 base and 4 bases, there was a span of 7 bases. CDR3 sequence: CAWSGRIYGYTF. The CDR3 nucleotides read TGTGCCTGGAGTGGGAGGATCTATGGCTACACCTTC.

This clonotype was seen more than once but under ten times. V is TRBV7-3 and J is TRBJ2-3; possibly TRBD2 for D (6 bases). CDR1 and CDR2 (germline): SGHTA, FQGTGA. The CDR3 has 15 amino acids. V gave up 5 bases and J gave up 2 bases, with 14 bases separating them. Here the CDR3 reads CASSPWGDSTDTQYF. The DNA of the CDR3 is TGTGCCAGCAGCCCGTGGGGGGACTCCACAGATACGCAGTATTTT.

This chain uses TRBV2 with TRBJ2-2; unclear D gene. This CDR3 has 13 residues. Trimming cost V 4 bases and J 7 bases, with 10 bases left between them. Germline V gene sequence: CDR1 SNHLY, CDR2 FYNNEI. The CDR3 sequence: CASSVASIGELFF. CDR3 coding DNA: TGTGCCAGCAGTGTTGCGTCCATCGGGGAGCTGTTTTTT.

The CDR3 DNA follows: TGCAGTGCCCTTAGCGGGATCCTCTCCTACAATGAGCAGTTCTTC. Translation gives CSALSGILSYNEQFF. The chain combines TRBV20-1 with TRBJ2-1, with 8 positions matching TRBD2. After removal of 6 bases from V and 0 bases from J, the junction contained 7 bases not matched to a gene. Germline V gives CDR1 DFQATT, CDR2 SNEGSKA (reference sequence). This CDR3 contains 15 residues.

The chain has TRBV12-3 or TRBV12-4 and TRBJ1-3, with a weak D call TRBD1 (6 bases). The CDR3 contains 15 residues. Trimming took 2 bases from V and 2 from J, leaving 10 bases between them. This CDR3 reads CASSLTGAAGNTIYF. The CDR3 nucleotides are TGTGCCAGCAGTTTAACGGGGGCGGCTGGAAACACCATATATTTT.

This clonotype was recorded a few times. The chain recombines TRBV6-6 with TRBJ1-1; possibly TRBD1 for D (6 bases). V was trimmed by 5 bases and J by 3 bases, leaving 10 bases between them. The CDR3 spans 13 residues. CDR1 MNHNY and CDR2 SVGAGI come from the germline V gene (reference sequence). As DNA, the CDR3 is TGTGCCAGCAGTCAGGGGACATACACTGAAGCTTTCTTT. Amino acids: CASSQGTYTEAFF.

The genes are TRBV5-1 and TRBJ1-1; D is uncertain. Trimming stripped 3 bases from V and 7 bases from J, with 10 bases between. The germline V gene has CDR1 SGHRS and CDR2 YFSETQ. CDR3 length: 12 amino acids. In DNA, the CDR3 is TGCGCCAGCAGCTCTCCTGCCGATGAAGCTTTCTTT. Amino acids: CASSSPADEAFF.

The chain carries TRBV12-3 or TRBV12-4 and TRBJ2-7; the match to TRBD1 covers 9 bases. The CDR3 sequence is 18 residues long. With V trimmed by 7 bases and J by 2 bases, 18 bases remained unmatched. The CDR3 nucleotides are TGTGCCAGCAACCGACAAAACCCCGGGACAGGGTCCACCTACGAGCAGTACTTC. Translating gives CASNRQNPGTGSTYEQYF.

The CDR3 sequence is CASNGGSLAKNIQYF. CDR3 sequence (DNA): TGTGCCAGTAATGGTGGGAGCCTAGCCAAAAACATTCAGTACTTC. The chain links TRBV19 to TRBJ2-4, with D tentatively TRBD2 (5 bases). Trimming stripped 7 bases from V and 0 bases from J, with 13 bases between. The germline gives CDR1 LNHDA, CDR2 SQIVND (reference sequence). The CDR3 extends over 15 amino acids.

The CDR3 DNA sequence: TGCAGTGCTCCCCGGACTAGCGGGAGCATCGGTGAGCAGTTCTTC. This codes for CSAPRTSGSIGEQFF. J is TRBJ2-1 and V is TRBV20-1; 13 bases match TRBD2. Germline assignment: CDR1 DFQATT and CDR2 SNEGSKA (reference sequence). CDR3 length: 15 residues. Trimming cost V 5 bases and J 9 bases; bases outside gene matches: 10.